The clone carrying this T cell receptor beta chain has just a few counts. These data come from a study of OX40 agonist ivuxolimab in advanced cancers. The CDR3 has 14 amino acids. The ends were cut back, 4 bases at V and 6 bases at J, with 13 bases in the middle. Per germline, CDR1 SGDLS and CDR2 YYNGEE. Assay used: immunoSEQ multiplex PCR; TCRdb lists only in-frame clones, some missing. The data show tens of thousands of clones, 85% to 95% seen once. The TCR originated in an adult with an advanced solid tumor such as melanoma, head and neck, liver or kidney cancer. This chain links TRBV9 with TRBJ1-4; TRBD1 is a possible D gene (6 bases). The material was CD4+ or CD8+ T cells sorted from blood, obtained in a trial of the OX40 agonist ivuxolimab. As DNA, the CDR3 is TGTGCCAGCAGCAAGGGACAAGGGGATGAAAAACTGTTTTTT. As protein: CASSKGQGDEKLFF.